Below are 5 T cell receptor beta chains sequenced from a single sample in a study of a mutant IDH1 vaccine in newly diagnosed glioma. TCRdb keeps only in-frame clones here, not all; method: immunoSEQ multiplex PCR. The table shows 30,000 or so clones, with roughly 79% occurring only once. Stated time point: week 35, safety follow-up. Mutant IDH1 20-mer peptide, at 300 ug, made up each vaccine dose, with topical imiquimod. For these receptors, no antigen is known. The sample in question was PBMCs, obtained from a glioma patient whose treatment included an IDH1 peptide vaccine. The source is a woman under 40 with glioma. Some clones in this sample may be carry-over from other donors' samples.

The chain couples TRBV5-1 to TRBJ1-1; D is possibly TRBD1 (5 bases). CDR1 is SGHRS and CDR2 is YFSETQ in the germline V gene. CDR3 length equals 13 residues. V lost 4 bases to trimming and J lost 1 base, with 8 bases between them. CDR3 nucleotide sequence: TGCGCCAGCAGCCTTCAGGGGAACACTGAAGCTTTCTTT. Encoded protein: CASSLQGNTEAFF.

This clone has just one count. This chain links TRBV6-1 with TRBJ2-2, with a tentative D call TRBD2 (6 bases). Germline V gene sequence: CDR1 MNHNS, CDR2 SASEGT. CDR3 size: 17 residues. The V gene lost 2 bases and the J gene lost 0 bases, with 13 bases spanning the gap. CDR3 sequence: CASSENWGLTNTGELFF. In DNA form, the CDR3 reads TGTGCCAGCAGTGAAAACTGGGGACTGACGAACACCGGGGAGCTGTTTTTT.

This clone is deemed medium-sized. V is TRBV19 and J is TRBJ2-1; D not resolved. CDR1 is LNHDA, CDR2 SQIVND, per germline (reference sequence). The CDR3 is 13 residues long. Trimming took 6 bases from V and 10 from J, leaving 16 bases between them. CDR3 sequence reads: CASSSLPTAEQFF. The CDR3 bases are TGTGCCAGTAGCTCCCTGCCCACAGCCGAGCAGTTCTTC.

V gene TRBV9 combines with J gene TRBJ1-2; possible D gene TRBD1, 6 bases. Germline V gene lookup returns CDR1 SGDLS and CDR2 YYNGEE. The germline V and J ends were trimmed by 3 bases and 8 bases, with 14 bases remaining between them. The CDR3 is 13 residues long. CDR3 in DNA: TGTGCCAGCAGCGACGGGGGCCTGGGGGGCTACACCTTC. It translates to CASSDGGLGGYTF.

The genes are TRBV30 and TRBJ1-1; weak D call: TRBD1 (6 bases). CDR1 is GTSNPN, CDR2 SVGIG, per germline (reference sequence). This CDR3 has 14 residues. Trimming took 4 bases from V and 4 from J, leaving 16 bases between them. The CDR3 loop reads CAWKEGGHLTEAFF. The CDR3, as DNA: TGTGCCTGGAAGGAGGGGGGGCATCTCACTGAAGCTTTCTTT.